The following is a T cell receptor beta chain sequence with its context. Its antigen remains unidentified. Primers for the PCR totalled 60 Vbeta and 13 Jbeta. TCRdb's table, derived via immunoSEQ multiplex PCR, lists solely in-frame clones and lacks some. The sample has about 150,000 clones, 86% seen once. The sample is drawn from a study of cytomegalovirus exposure and HLA in healthy donors. About the research overall: The Caucasian-associated ancestry cluster held less than 85% of 300 to 500 genotyped donors.

Study results and limitations: Among TCR sequences, most were rare, though some public TCRs appeared in many donors.

Trimming removed 3 bases from V and 8 bases from J, with 13 bases in between. Germline assignment: CDR1 LNHDA and CDR2 SQIVND (reference sequence). The length of the CDR3 is 14 residues. V gene TRBV19 combines with J gene TRBJ1-4; a weak D match, TRBD1 (5 bases). The clonotype was recovered from a woman aged 18 to 35 in good health and CMV-seronegative. Source material: PBMCs. The CDR3 DNA reads as TGTGCCAGTAGTATTAAGGGGAAGGGCGAAAAACTGTTTTTT. Translation gives CASSIKGKGEKLFF. The full variable domain, its missing parts supplied by reference TRBV19 and TRBJ1-4, is DGGITQSPKYLFRKEGQNVTLSCEQNLNHDAMYWYRQDPGQGLRLIYYSQIVNDFQKGDIAEGYSVSREKKESFPLTVTSAQKNPTAFYLCASSIKGKGEKLFFGSGTQLSVL.